The 30 T cell receptor beta chains below all came from one sample that was sequenced in a study of cytomegalovirus exposure and HLA in healthy donors (dated by TCRdb to the late 2010s). The library came from the immunoSEQ multiplex PCR assay. For the multiplex PCR, a mixture combining 60 forward primers for TCR Vbeta segments and 13 reverse primers for TCR Jbeta segments was used. Entries here come from immuneACCESS through TCRdb and include only in-frame sequences with V and J called. Some clones fail to appear in such tables; in the studies checked, an unresolved V gene covers under half of the shortfall, and the cause of the remainder is unknown. Counted in this sample were 120,000 or so clones; approximately 78% of them appeared once. 1.5% to 2% of the sample comes from the top ten. The specimen was PBMCs. All receptors come from a man between 40 and 49 years old in good health and CMV-seronegative.

This clone has a handful of counts. V and J are TRBV5-5 and TRBJ2-1, with 14 bases lining up with TRBD2. The CDR3 has 14 residues. Germline-derived CDR1 and CDR2 are SGHKS and YYEKEE (reference sequence). Trimming took 0 bases from V and 10 from J; bases not matched to a gene: 0. CDR3 bases: TGTGCCAGCAGCTTGGGGACTAGCGGGGGGGAGCAGTTCTTC. Translated: CASSLGTSGGEQFF. The whole variable domain, remainder taken from reference TRBV5-5 and TRBJ2-1, is DAGVTQSPTHLIKTRGQQVTLRCSPISGHKSVSWYQQVLGQGPQFIFQYYEKEERGRGNFPDRFSARQFPNYSSELNVNALLLGDSALYLCASSLGTSGGEQFFGPGTRLTVL.

The chain links TRBV27 to TRBJ2-5; D may be TRBD2 (5 bases). Germline CDR1 MNHEY, CDR2 SMNVEV (reference sequence). CDR3 length: 18 residues. The germline V and J ends were trimmed by 6 bases and 0 bases, with 23 bases remaining between them. CDR3 in DNA: TGTGCCAGCAGCCGGACTGCACGAGGCGGCTCGTACCAAGAGACCCAGTACTTC. It specifies CASSRTARGGSYQETQYF.

The chain joins TRBV11-2 to TRBJ2-7, with D perhaps TRBD2 (5 bases). V lost 3 bases and J 5 bases, leaving 14 bases between the germline ends. CDR3 length: 14 amino acids. CDR1 SGHAT and CDR2 FQNNGV come from the germline V gene. CDR3 DNA: TGTGCCAGCAGCTTGGTCTCCGCCGGGGACGAGCAGTACTTC. It yields the protein CASSLVSAGDEQYF. The complete variable domain, with remaining parts taken from reference TRBV11-2 and TRBJ2-7, reads EAGVAQSPRYKIIEKRQSVAFWCNPISGHATLYWYQQILGQGPKLLIQFQNNGVVDDSQLPKDRFSAERLKGVDSTLKIQPAKLEDSAVYLCASSLVSAGDEQYFGPGTRLTVT.

The chain employs TRBV7-9 and TRBJ2-7, with TRBD1 as a possible D gene (6 bases). V lost 4 bases, J lost 13 bases, and 20 bases lay in between. The V gene's germline CDR1 is SEHNR and CDR2 FQNEAQ (reference sequence). The CDR3 is 13 amino acids. The CDR3 DNA is TGTGCCAGCAGCTGGGGGCTAGCTAAGGATCTCTACTTC. Translation gives CASSWGLAKDLYF.

CDR3 loop: CASSAQGDTEAFF. DNA of the CDR3: TGTGCCAGCAGCGCCCAGGGGGACACTGAAGCTTTCTTT. This chain uses TRBV13 with TRBJ1-1; 7 bases line up with TRBD1. The J segment lost 3 bases and the V segment lost 5 bases, leaving 3 bases of the junction unmatched. This CDR3 has 13 residues. In germline, CDR1 is PRHDT, CDR2 FYEKMQ (reference sequence).

V gene TRBV7-6 combines with J gene TRBJ1-4; tentatively, D is TRBD1 (6 bases). The CDR3 length is 13 residues. The germline CDR1 and CDR2 sequences are SGHVS and FNYEAQ. V gave up 5 bases and J gave up 5 bases, with 9 bases separating them. CDR3 sequence (DNA): TGTGCCAGCAGCCCTACAGGGAATGAAAAACTGTTTTTT. Residues: CASSPTGNEKLFF.

The chain recombines TRBV4-3 with TRBJ1-5, with no clear D. V was shortened by 0 bases and J by 2 bases, with 11 bases between the two germline ends. CDR3 length equals 16 residues. Per germline, CDR1 LGHNA and CDR2 YSLEER. CDR3 loop: CASSQDQALCNQPQHF. The CDR3 coding sequence is TGCGCCAGCAGCCAAGATCAGGCGCTGTGCAATCAGCCCCAGCATTTT.

The chain links TRBV5-1 to TRBJ2-3; 12 nucleotides line up with TRBD2. The junction had 5 bases not matched to a gene; V was cut back by 4 bases and J by 2 bases. Germline CDR1 reads SGHRS; CDR2 reads YFSETQ. The CDR3 is made up of 16 amino acids. CDR3 loop: CASSPTSGGYTDTQYF. CDR3 DNA: TGCGCCAGCAGCCCAACTAGCGGGGGGTACACAGATACGCAGTATTTT. The full variable domain, completed using reference TRBV5-1 and TRBJ2-3, is KAGVTQTPRYLIKTRGQQVTLSCSPISGHRSVSWYQQTPGQGLQFLFEYFSETQRNKGNFPGRFSGRQFSNSRSEMNVSTLELGDSALYLCASSPTSGGYTDTQYFGPGTRLTVL.

This clone has a handful of counts. This sequence joins TRBV6-6 and TRBJ2-4, with unresolved D. V was trimmed by 5 bases and J by 0 bases, leaving 11 bases between them. The CDR3 has 15 amino acids. Germline CDR1 and CDR2: MNHNY and SVGAGI (reference sequence). The CDR3 nucleotides are TGTGCCAGCAGTCCCCTCACAGAAGCCAAAAACATTCAGTACTTC. Amino acids: CASSPLTEAKNIQYF.

As for this clone: An end of the junction does not agree with germline; a read error may underlie this. The chain joins TRBV7-2 to TRBJ2-4; D remains ambiguous. Looked up from germline, CDR1 is SGHTA and CDR2 is FQGNSA. CDR3 length: 14 amino acids. CDR3: CASSLVIGKNSQYF. The CDR3, as DNA: TGTGCCAGCAGCTTAGTGATCGGCAAAAACAGTCAGTACTTC.

The rearrangement uses TRBV27 and TRBJ1-1, with D hard to call. In germline, CDR1 is MNHEY, CDR2 SMNVEV (reference sequence). V gave up 2 bases and J gave up 2 bases, with 9 bases separating them. This CDR3 is built from 14 residues. In nucleotides, the CDR3 is TGTGCCAGCAGTTTAGGGCCCACAAACACTGAAGCTTTCTTT. Translated, it gives CASSLGPTNTEAFF.

The CDR3 region is CASSPTGFSRPQHF. DNA for the CDR3: TGTGCCAGCAGTCCAACAGGGTTTAGTCGGCCCCAGCATTTT. J is TRBJ1-5 and V is TRBV6-5; a possible D gene is TRBD1 (6 bases). This CDR3 is 14 amino acids long. Between the trimmed V and J ends, which lost 5 bases and 9 bases, there was a span of 17 bases. From germline, CDR1 is MNHEY and CDR2 SVGAGI.

The chain recombines TRBV29-1 with TRBJ2-5, with 7 bases fitting TRBD2. The length of the CDR3 is 15 residues. V lost 5 bases, J lost 4 bases, and 13 bases stayed unmatched. From germline, CDR1 is SQVTM and CDR2 ANQGSEA. The CDR3 is CSVLARAGRGETQYF. The DNA for the CDR3 is TGCAGCGTTCTGGCACGAGCGGGACGGGGAGAGACCCAGTACTTC.

The chain carries TRBV19 and TRBJ2-7, with D perhaps TRBD2 (6 bases). Germline CDR1 and CDR2: LNHDA and SQIVND (reference sequence). V was cut by 0 bases and J by 3 bases, with 12 bases left in between. The CDR3 runs 15 residues. This CDR3 is CASSIDRGTVYEQYF. As DNA, the CDR3 is TGTGCCAGTAGTATAGATCGGGGGACGGTCTACGAGCAGTACTTC.

Points on this clone: An end of the junction differs from the germline gene, which may be a read error. This chain connects TRBV11-2 to TRBJ2-4, with 8 bases identical to TRBD2. CDR1 and CDR2 from the germline V gene are SGHAT and FQNNGV. CDR3 size: 17 residues. The CDR3 DNA is TGTGCCAGCTCTCCCGGGGGGGGAGCACTAGCCAAAAACAGTCAGTACTTC. The encoded protein is CASSPGGGALAKNSQYF.

The rearrangement links TRBV7-2 to TRBJ1-1, with 8 bases lining up with TRBD1. The CDR3 totals 13 residues. Germline CDR1 reads SGHTA; CDR2 reads FQGNSA. J lost 7 bases, V lost 5 bases, and 6 bases had no gene match. DNA for the CDR3: TGTGCCAGCAGCCCGGACAGGGCCTTTGAAGCTTTCTTT. Its protein product is CASSPDRAFEAFF.

The chain combines TRBV7-9 with TRBJ1-3; TRBD1 is a possible D gene (5 bases). Per germline, CDR1 SEHNR and CDR2 FQNEAQ (reference sequence). This CDR3 is built from 15 residues. V dropped 3 bases and J dropped 4 bases, with 13 bases sitting between them. The CDR3 loop is CASSFGGASGNTIYF. The DNA for the CDR3 is TGTGCCAGCAGCTTCGGCGGGGCGAGCGGAAACACCATATATTTT.

V and J are TRBV7-9 and TRBJ1-5, with a possible D match to TRBD1 (6 bases). Germline V CDR1 and CDR2: SEHNR, FQNEAQ (reference sequence). The CDR3 sequence is 14 residues long. With 5 bases removed from V and 5 bases from J, the gap between germline ends came to 13 bases. The CDR3 sequence is CASSPTGRDQPQHF. The CDR3 DNA follows: TGTGCCAGCAGCCCAACAGGGAGGGATCAGCCCCAGCATTTT.

The sample holds one count of this clone. Compared with germline, one end of the junction differs, possibly owing to a read error. This chain joins TRBV25-1 and TRBJ2-4; possibly TRBD2 for D (6 bases). CDR1 is MGHDK and CDR2 is SYGVNS in the germline V gene. The CDR3 runs to 14 residues. The CDR3 sequence: CASSEEGPKNSQYF. Here the CDR3 DNA reads TGTGCCAGCAGTGAGGAGGGGCCCAAAAACAGTCAGTACTTC.

This chain uses TRBV6-5 with TRBJ2-7; weak D call: TRBD1 (6 bases). This CDR3 contains 13 residues. Germline-derived CDR1 and CDR2 are MNHEY and SVGAGI. V was cut by 6 bases and J by 0 bases, with 9 bases left in between. In DNA form, the CDR3 reads TGTGCCAGCAGCGGACAGAGCTCCTACGAGCAGTACTTC. As protein: CASSGQSSYEQYF.

In its sample, this clone was seen once. This chain connects TRBV27 to TRBJ2-1, with D hard to call. CDR3 length: 14 residues. The V gene's germline CDR1 is MNHEY and CDR2 SMNVEV (reference sequence). The V end was cut by 5 bases, the J end by 2 bases, with 10 bases between. CDR3 DNA sequence: TGTGCCAGCAGTCCTCAAGCTACCTACAATGAGCAGTTCTTC. Protein product: CASSPQATYNEQFF.

This clone occurred once. This chain uses TRBV10-3 with TRBJ2-7, with 9 bases matching TRBD1. Losses at the gene ends were 0 bases for V and 5 bases for J; bases not matched to a gene: 8. Germline CDR1 is ENHRY and CDR2 is SYGVKD. The CDR3 runs 16 residues. The CDR3 loop is CAISESTGGAQNEQYF. The CDR3 DNA follows: TGTGCCATCAGTGAGTCTACAGGGGGCGCTCAGAACGAGCAGTACTTC.

This chain joins TRBV10-3 and TRBJ1-5; 8 positions agree with TRBD1. This CDR3 has 14 amino acids. After removal of 4 bases from V and 6 bases from J, the junction contained 5 bases not matched to a gene. From germline, CDR1 is ENHRY and CDR2 SYGVKD. CDR3 residues: CAISVTGGGQPQHF. The CDR3 DNA follows: TGTGCCATCAGTGTCACAGGGGGAGGTCAGCCCCAGCATTTT.

The rearrangement uses TRBV28 and TRBJ2-7, with TRBD2 identical over 14 bases. In germline, CDR1 is MDHEN, CDR2 SYDVKM. Losses at the gene ends were 5 bases for V and 4 bases for J; bases not matched to a gene: 16. The CDR3 sequence is 19 residues long. The CDR3 sequence is CASSRGRGRGTSGRYEQYF. CDR3 bases: TGTGCCAGCAGTCGAGGAAGGGGGCGTGGGACTAGCGGGAGATACGAGCAGTACTTC.

V is TRBV28 and J is TRBJ1-2; 7 nucleotides line up with TRBD1. The V gene end was trimmed by 5 bases and the J gene end by 7 bases; junction bases not matched to a gene: 7. The CDR3 runs to 13 residues. Germline loops: CDR1 MDHEN, CDR2 SYDVKM. This CDR3 reads CASSVDRMGGYTF. CDR3 nucleotide sequence: TGTGCCAGCAGTGTGGACAGGATGGGTGGCTACACCTTC.

This chain uses TRBV2 with TRBJ1-2, with a tentative D call TRBD1 (5 bases). Trimming removed 11 bases from V and 5 bases from J, with 9 bases in between. Germline CDR1 and CDR2: SNHLY and FYNNEI. CDR3 length: 10 residues. The CDR3 region has the DNA TGTGCCGGGGGGGGTTATGGCTACACCTTC. This gives the protein CAGGGYGYTF.

This chain links TRBV15 with TRBJ2-7, with TRBD2 matching 15 bases. The junction had 6 bases not matched to a gene; V was cut back by 0 bases and J by 12 bases. Germline CDR1 is LNHNV and CDR2 is YYDKDF (reference sequence). The CDR3 is made up of 15 amino acids. CDR3 sequence reads: CATSRDGLAGGGSYF. The CDR3, as DNA: TGTGCCACCAGCAGAGACGGACTAGCGGGAGGGGGCTCGTACTTC.

A single count supports this clone. The CDR3 here is CASSVEQSSYNEQFF. The DNA for the CDR3 is TGTGCCAGCAGCGTAGAACAGAGCTCCTACAATGAGCAGTTCTTC. The chain joins TRBV9 to TRBJ2-1; the D is unclear. This CDR3 comprises 15 residues. Germline V gene lookup returns CDR1 SGDLS and CDR2 YYNGEE. Trimming removed 0 bases at V and 0 bases at J, with 7 bases between.

V gene TRBV10-2 combines with J gene TRBJ1-6; 9 nucleotides match TRBD1. Germline values: CDR1 WSHSY, CDR2 SAAADI. There are 12 residues in the CDR3. The junction had 0 bases not matched to a gene; V was cut back by 6 bases and J by 9 bases. CDR3 region: CASRDRGSPLHF. Written as DNA, the CDR3 is TGCGCCAGCAGGGACAGGGGTTCACCCCTCCACTTT.

The V gene is TRBV7-9, the J gene TRBJ1-2; no clear D. V was shortened by 5 bases and J by 0 bases, with 7 bases between the two germline ends. The germline V gene encodes CDR1 SEHNR and CDR2 FQNEAQ (reference sequence). The CDR3 contains 13 residues. CDR3: CASSLPANYGYTF. CDR3 nucleotide sequence: TGTGCCAGCAGCCTTCCAGCTAACTATGGCTACACCTTC.